The 27 T cell receptor beta chains given below trace back to one sample, sequenced in a study of OX40 agonist ivuxolimab in advanced cancers. Libraries were prepared by immunoSEQ multiplex PCR; TCRdb keeps only in-frame clonotypes and omits some of them. The sample contains roughly 77,000 clones, about 84% of which appear only once. The sequences come from CD4+ or CD8+ T cells sorted from blood, collected in a trial of the OX40 agonist ivuxolimab. Receptor source: an adult with an advanced solid tumor such as melanoma, head and neck, liver or kidney cancer.

The rearrangement links TRBV7-2 to TRBJ2-7; D is undetermined. Trimming left V 2 bases short and J 10 bases short, with 15 bases between. This CDR3 comprises 13 residues. CDR1 is SGHTA and CDR2 is FQGNSA in the germline V gene. CDR3 DNA: TGTGCCAGCAGCTTATACGACAAGGGTAGCCAGTACTTC. The encoded protein is CASSLYDKGSQYF.

This chain joins TRBV10-3 and TRBJ2-7; 9 positions match TRBD1. This CDR3 is 15 amino acids long. The germline V gene encodes CDR1 ENHRY and CDR2 SYGVKD. V dropped 6 bases and J dropped 3; count of bases not matched to a gene: 9. Here the CDR3 reads CAISRTGDLGYEQYF. The DNA of the CDR3 is TGTGCCATCAGCCGGACAGGGGATCTGGGCTACGAGCAGTACTTC.

The chain recombines TRBV5-4 with TRBJ1-3; 8 nucleotides align to TRBD1. The CDR3 covers 13 residues. Germline V gives CDR1 SGHNT, CDR2 YYREEE (reference sequence). The DNA of the CDR3 is TGTGCGATCAGGGGGCGAACTGGAAACACCATATATTTT. Translating it yields CAIRGRTGNTIYF.

This clone came up once. The rearrangement links TRBV6-5 to TRBJ2-6; D is uncertain. Germline V gene sequence: CDR1 MNHEY, CDR2 SVGAGI. There are 15 residues in the CDR3. Deletions cut 6 bases from V and 0 bases from J, with 9 bases between. CDR3 residues: CASSRLISGANVLTF. The CDR3 DNA reads TGTGCCAGCAGCCGGCTAATCTCTGGGGCCAACGTCCTGACTTTC.

The genes are TRBV2 and TRBJ2-1, with D possibly matching TRBD2 (5 bases). Trimming shortened V by 2 bases and J by 4 bases, and 12 bases separated the two germline ends. The CDR3 consists of 15 residues. Per the germline V gene, CDR1 is SNHLY and CDR2 is FYNNEI. In DNA, the CDR3 is TGTGCCAGCAGTGAATTGACTATCCTTTACAATGAGCAGTTCTTC. Translating it yields CASSELTILYNEQFF.

This clone showed up just a few times. CDR3 residues: CASSLGPRWNEQYF. The CDR3, as DNA: TGTGCCAGCAGTCTGGGCCCGCGGTGGAACGAGCAGTACTTC. The J gene is TRBJ2-7, the V gene TRBV6-5; no firm D call. The V gene's germline CDR1 is MNHEY and CDR2 SVGAGI. The V gene lost 5 bases and the J gene lost 5 bases, with 16 bases spanning the gap. This CDR3 is 14 amino acids long.

The V call is TRBV30, the J call TRBJ2-7; no definite D call. Germline assignment: CDR1 GTSNPN and CDR2 SVGIG (reference sequence). The CDR3 covers 15 residues. V lost 5 bases and J lost 6, with 23 bases in between. This CDR3 is CAWGSSWPLPFEQYF. The CDR3 nucleotides are TGTGCCTGGGGCTCATCATGGCCCCTTCCCTTCGAGCAGTACTTC.

This sequence joins TRBV7-9 and TRBJ2-5, with TRBD1 matching over 7 bases. This CDR3 has 17 residues. CDR1 is SEHNR and CDR2 is FQNEAQ in the germline V gene (reference sequence). V dropped 1 base and J dropped 0; count of bases not matched to a gene: 8. The CDR3: CASSLGQGRGYQETQYF. The CDR3 DNA is TGTGCCAGCAGCTTAGGCCAAGGCAGGGGGTACCAAGAGACCCAGTACTTC. Full variable domain (outside the CDR3, taken from reference TRBV7-9 and TRBJ2-5): DTGVSQNPRHKITKRGQNVTFRCDPISEHNRLYWYRQTLGQGPEFLTYFQNEAQLEKSRLLSDRFSAERPKGSFSTLEIQRTEQGDSAMYLCASSLGQGRGYQETQYFGPGTRLLVL.

The chain carries TRBV6-5 and TRBJ1-6; 8 nucleotides match TRBD1. J was trimmed by 3 bases and V by 6 bases; bases with no gene match: 4. The CDR3 is 15 residues long. From germline, CDR1 is MNHEY and CDR2 SVGAGI. The chain's CDR3 is CASSLTGDYNSPLHF. The CDR3 region has the DNA TGTGCCAGCAGCCTGACAGGGGACTATAATTCACCCCTCCACTTT.

This clone was detected only once. The CDR3, as DNA: TGTGCCAGCACCGACAGCAACTCCTACAATGAGCAGTTCTTC. Residues: CASTDSNSYNEQFF. V and J are TRBV6-6 and TRBJ2-1; possible D gene TRBD1, 5 bases. The CDR3 loop spans 14 amino acids. V lost 7 bases to trimming and J lost 0 bases, with 10 bases between them. CDR1 MNHNY and CDR2 SVGAGI come from the germline V gene (reference sequence).

CDR3 residues: CASSQERTGSLSYEQYF. The CDR3 region has the DNA TGCGCCAGCAGCCAAGAGAGGACAGGGTCGCTCTCCTACGAGCAGTACTTC. The chain combines TRBV4-1 with TRBJ2-7; 8 bases match TRBD1. CDR1 and CDR2 (germline): MGHRA, YSYEKL. CDR3 length: 17 amino acids. V shed 0 bases, J shed 0 bases, and the junction held 7 bases outside the gene matches.

This chain uses TRBV19 with TRBJ2-3; D is ambiguous. Trimming pared 6 bases from V and 6 bases from J, leaving 7 bases between. The CDR3 totals 11 residues. The germline V gene has CDR1 LNHDA and CDR2 SQIVND (reference sequence). This CDR3 is CASSPGDTQYF. Here the CDR3 DNA reads TGTGCCAGTAGCCCCGGGGATACGCAGTATTTT.

The chain is built from TRBV5-1 and TRBJ2-5; D ambiguous. V lost 3 bases and J 0 bases, leaving 3 bases between the germline ends. CDR1 and CDR2 from the germline V gene are SGHRS and YFSETQ. This CDR3 region has 12 residues. Written as DNA, the CDR3 is TGCGCCAGCAGCTACTACCAAGAGACCCAGTACTTC. Translating it yields CASSYYQETQYF.

J is TRBJ1-5 and V is TRBV11-2, with no clear D. The CDR3 consists of 14 residues. The V gene's germline CDR1 is SGHAT and CDR2 FQNNGV. Trimming took off 2 bases at V and 3 bases at J, with 8 bases between the two ends. Here the CDR3 reads CASSLTIPNQPQHF. The CDR3 DNA reads TGTGCCAGCAGCTTAACGATCCCCAATCAGCCCCAGCATTTT.

This clone appeared once. A read error is likely, as this CDR3 ends without the conserved phenylalanine or tryptophan. The DNA is omitted, as the CDR3 cannot be located on it reliably, and the CDR3 follows TCRdb's listing. This chain links TRBV6-5 with TRBJ1-2; the table's D call, TRBD1, has no DNA check behind it. CDR1 is MNHEY, CDR2 SVGAGI, per germline. The CDR3 extends over 12 residues, inclusive of both ends. The CDR3 sequence: CASRGTGGSLYV.

The chain couples TRBV28 to TRBJ2-5; 10 nucleotides match TRBD2. The CDR3 totals 15 residues. Per germline, CDR1 MDHEN and CDR2 SYDVKM. With 3 bases clipped from V and 12 bases from J, the junction kept 13 bases outside the gene matches. CDR3 nucleotide sequence: TGTGCCAGCAGTTTCTTCGTAGCGGGAGGAGACGCCAAGTACTTC. Protein product: CASSFFVAGGDAKYF.

J is TRBJ2-7 and V is TRBV7-2; TRBD1 agrees at 11 bases. Germline lookup yields CDR1 SGHTA and CDR2 FQGNSA. Germline trimming cut 7 bases from V and 5 bases from J; bases unmatched to any gene: 13. This CDR3 contains 16 residues. As DNA, the CDR3 is TGTGCCAGCACCCCCTGGACAGGGGGCGAAGGGAACGAGCAGTACTTC. Translating it yields CASTPWTGGEGNEQYF.

The chain recombines TRBV20-1 with TRBJ2-7; the match to TRBD1 covers 7 bases. CDR3 length equals 11 residues. The V gene end was trimmed by 6 bases and the J gene end by 5 bases; junction bases not matched to a gene: 4. Germline CDR1 reads DFQATT; CDR2 reads SNEGSKA (reference sequence). The CDR3 is CSAWDSHEQYF. As DNA, the CDR3 is TGCAGTGCATGGGACAGCCACGAGCAGTACTTC.

This chain links TRBV14 with TRBJ1-2, with D unclear. Trimming left V 4 bases short and J 8 bases short, with 14 bases between. Germline CDR1 reads SGHDN; CDR2 reads FVKESK. The CDR3 is 13 amino acids. The CDR3 loop is CASSPRTAEGYTF. The CDR3 DNA is TGTGCCAGCAGCCCAAGGACGGCGGAGGGCTACACCTTC.

The V call is TRBV7-8, the J call TRBJ2-7; the match to TRBD2 covers 12 bases. Germline values: CDR1 SGHVS, CDR2 FQNEAQ. With V trimmed by 4 bases and J by 2 bases, 9 bases remained unmatched. The CDR3 is 17 residues long. This chain's CDR3 is CASSSKSRTSGAYEQYF. CDR3 nucleotide sequence: TGTGCCAGCAGCTCAAAGTCTCGGACTAGCGGGGCCTACGAGCAGTACTTC.

The chain links TRBV13 to TRBJ2-5; D remains unclear. The CDR3 spans 13 residues. CDR1 is PRHDT, CDR2 FYEKMQ, per germline (reference sequence). Trimming shortened V by 2 bases and J by 2 bases, and 6 bases separated the two germline ends. In nucleotides, the CDR3 is TGTGCCAGCAGCTTAAACGCACAAGAGACCCAGTACTTC. Translating it yields CASSLNAQETQYF.

The CDR3 coding sequence is TGTGCCAGCAGTTCGGGACTACCCTTGGTTAATGAGCAGTTCTTC. Translation: CASSSGLPLVNEQFF. The chain links TRBV6-6 to TRBJ2-1; 7 nucleotides agree with TRBD2. V was pared by 4 bases and J by 7 bases, with 10 bases of the junction left unmatched. The length of the CDR3 is 15 residues. Germline V lookup: CDR1 MNHNY, CDR2 SVGAGI (reference sequence).

V gene TRBV5-6 combines with J gene TRBJ1-2; no clear D gene. The CDR3 covers 16 residues. Germline CDR1 and CDR2: SGHDT and YYEEEE. V shed 0 bases and J shed 1 base, with 13 bases lying between them. CDR3 amino acids: CASSLERTSVNYGYTF. DNA of the CDR3: TGTGCCAGCAGCTTGGAACGAACAAGCGTTAACTATGGCTACACCTTC.

This chain links TRBV7-8 with TRBJ2-2; 9 bases are shared with TRBD2. Germline CDR1 is SGHVS and CDR2 is FQNEAQ. This CDR3 is 16 amino acids long. V shed 4 bases, J shed 4 bases, and the junction held 7 bases outside the gene matches. The CDR3 spells CASSSITSGRTGELFF. The DNA of the CDR3 is TGTGCCAGCAGCTCCATAACTAGCGGGCGCACCGGGGAGCTGTTTTTT.

The rearrangement links TRBV14 to TRBJ2-3; 7 bases fit TRBD1. In germline, CDR1 is SGHDN, CDR2 FVKESK. The V and J ends lost 4 bases and 2 bases, in that order; junction bases with no gene match: 6. The CDR3 covers 15 residues. In DNA, the CDR3 is TGTGCCAGCAGCCTCCAACAGGGGTACACAGATACGCAGTATTTT. Protein sequence: CASSLQQGYTDTQYF.

Only one count was recorded for this clone. The V call is TRBV9, the J call TRBJ1-4; 7 bases agree with TRBD1. This CDR3 has 15 residues. The germline V gene has CDR1 SGDLS and CDR2 YYNGEE. Trimming at V came to 0 bases and at J to 7 bases, leaving 6 bases not matched to a gene. The CDR3 DNA is TGTGCCAGCAGCGTAGCCCCAGGGGGAGGTGAAAAACTGTTTTTT. This translates into CASSVAPGGGEKLFF.

The rearrangement uses TRBV2 and TRBJ2-5, with 8 bases fitting TRBD2. CDR1 SNHLY and CDR2 FYNNEI come from the germline V gene. J gave up 4 bases and V 1 base, and 8 bases lay outside the gene matches. This CDR3 is built from 16 residues. The CDR3 region has the DNA TGTGCCAGCAGTGAAGTAGGTAGAGCGGGAGCAGAGACCCAGTACTTC. This translates into CASSEVGRAGAETQYF.